This T cell receptor beta chain was sequenced in a study of regulatory T cells in long-lasting Graves disease. Construction of TCR beta libraries relied on iRepertoire HTBI primers and on Arm-PCR targeting CDR3 regions. MiXCR, applied by TCRdb to the multiplex PCR reads, yields one record per CDR3 protein. The sample yields under 700,000 distinct CDR3 sequences, about 16% seen once. CDR3 size: 16 residues. Germline loops: CDR1 MNHEY, CDR2 SMNVEV (reference sequence). Trimming removed 4 bases from V and 3 bases from J, with 18 bases in between. This clonotype was seen repeatedly, ten times or more. Time point: newly diagnosed GD, antithyroid drugs for less than 3 months. RNA isolated from PBMCs was used to make the TCR library. The sample also formed part of further work on T cells in Graves' hyperthyroidism and ophthalmopathy. That source notes: The HTBI primer set drove a first-round RT-PCR of the TCR CDR3. A 13 V-J model separated ophthalmopathy from stable hyperthyroidism.

The rearrangement links TRBV27 to TRBJ1-1; the D is unclear. The sample in question was peripheral blood mononuclear cells (PBMCs), obtained at new diagnosis, from a patient treated with antithyroid drugs. This clonotype was obtained from a woman aged 35-65 years with Graves disease. The CDR3, as DNA: TGTGCCAGCAGTTCCACTCCAGGCAGGCTCCACACTGAAGCTTTCTTT. Its translation: CASSSTPGRLHTEAFF.